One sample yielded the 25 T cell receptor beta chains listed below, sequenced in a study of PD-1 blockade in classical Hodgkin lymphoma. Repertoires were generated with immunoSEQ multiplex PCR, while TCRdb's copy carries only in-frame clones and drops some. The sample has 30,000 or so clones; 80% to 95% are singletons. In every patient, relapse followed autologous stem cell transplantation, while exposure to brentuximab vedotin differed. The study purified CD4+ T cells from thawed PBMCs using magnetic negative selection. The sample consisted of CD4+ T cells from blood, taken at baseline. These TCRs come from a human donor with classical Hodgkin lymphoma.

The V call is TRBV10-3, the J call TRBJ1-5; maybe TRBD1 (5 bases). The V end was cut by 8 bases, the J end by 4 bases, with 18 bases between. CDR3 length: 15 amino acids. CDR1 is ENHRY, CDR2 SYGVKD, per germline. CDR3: CAIPLTGQLNQPQHF. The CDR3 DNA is TGTGCCATCCCTTTAACGGGGCAGTTAAATCAGCCCCAGCATTTT.

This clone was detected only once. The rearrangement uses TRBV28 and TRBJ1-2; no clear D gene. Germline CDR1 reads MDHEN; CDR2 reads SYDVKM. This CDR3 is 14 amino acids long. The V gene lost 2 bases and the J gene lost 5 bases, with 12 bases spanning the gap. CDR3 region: CASSLVSPLYGYTF. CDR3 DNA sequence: TGTGCCAGCAGTTTAGTGAGCCCCTTGTATGGCTACACCTTC.

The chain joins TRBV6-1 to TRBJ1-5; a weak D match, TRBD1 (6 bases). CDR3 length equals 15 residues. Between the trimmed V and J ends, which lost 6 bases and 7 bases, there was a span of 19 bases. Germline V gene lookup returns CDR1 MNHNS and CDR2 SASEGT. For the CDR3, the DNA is TGTGCCAGCAGCACACAGGGAAACGGTGGACAGCCCCAGCATTTT. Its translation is CASSTQGNGGQPQHF.

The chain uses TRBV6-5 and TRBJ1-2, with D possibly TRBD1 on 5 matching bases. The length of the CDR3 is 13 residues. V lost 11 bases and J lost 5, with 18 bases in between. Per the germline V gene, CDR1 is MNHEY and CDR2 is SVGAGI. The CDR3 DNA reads TGTGCCCCCCCCCGGGACGTAGAGTATGGCTACACCTTC. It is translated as CAPPRDVEYGYTF.

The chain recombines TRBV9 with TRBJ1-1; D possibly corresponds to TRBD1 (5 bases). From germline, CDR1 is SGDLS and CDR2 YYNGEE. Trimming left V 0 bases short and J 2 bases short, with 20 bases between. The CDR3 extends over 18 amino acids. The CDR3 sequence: CASSVGLSGRGFNTEAFF. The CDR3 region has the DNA TGTGCCAGCAGCGTAGGTCTATCGGGTAGGGGCTTTAACACTGAAGCTTTCTTT.

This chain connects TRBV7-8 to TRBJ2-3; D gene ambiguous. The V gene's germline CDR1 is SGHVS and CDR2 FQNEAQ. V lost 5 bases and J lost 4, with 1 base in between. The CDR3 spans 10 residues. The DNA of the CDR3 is TGTGCCAGCAGCCCAGATACGCAGTATTTT. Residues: CASSPDTQYF.

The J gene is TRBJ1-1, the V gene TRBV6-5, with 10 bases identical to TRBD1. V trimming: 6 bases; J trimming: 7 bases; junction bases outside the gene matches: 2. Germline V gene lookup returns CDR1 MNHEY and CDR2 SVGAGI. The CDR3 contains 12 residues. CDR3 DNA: TGTGCCAGCAGGACAGGGGGCTTTGAAGCTTTCTTT. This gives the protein CASRTGGFEAFF.

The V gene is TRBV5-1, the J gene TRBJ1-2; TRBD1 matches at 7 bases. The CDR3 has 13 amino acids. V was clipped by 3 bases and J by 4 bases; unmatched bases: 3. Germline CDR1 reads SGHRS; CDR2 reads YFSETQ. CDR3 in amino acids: CASSSGTVYGYTF. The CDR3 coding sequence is TGCGCCAGCAGCTCCGGGACAGTCTATGGCTACACCTTC.

The CDR3 region is CASSEGLAGLPNKNEQFF. For the CDR3, the DNA is TGTGCCAGCAGTGAGGGACTAGCGGGACTGCCTAACAAGAATGAGCAGTTCTTC. This rearrangement joins TRBV2 to TRBJ2-1, with TRBD2 matching over 13 bases. The trim removed 3 bases at V and 7 bases at J, leaving 12 bases unmatched. CDR1 and CDR2 from the germline V gene are SNHLY and FYNNEI. This CDR3 is built from 18 residues.

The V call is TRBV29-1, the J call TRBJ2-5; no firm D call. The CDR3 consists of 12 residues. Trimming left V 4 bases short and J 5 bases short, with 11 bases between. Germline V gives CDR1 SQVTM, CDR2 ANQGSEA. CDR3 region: CSVVPGAETQYF. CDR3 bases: TGCAGCGTTGTACCGGGCGCGGAGACCCAGTACTTC.

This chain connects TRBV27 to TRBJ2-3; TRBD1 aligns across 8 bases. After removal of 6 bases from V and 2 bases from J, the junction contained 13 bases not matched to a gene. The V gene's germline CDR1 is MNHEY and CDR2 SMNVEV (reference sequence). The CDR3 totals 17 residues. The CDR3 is CASSLYRTGLSTDTQYF. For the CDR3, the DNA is TGTGCCAGCAGCCTATACCGGACAGGGCTATCCACAGATACGCAGTATTTT.

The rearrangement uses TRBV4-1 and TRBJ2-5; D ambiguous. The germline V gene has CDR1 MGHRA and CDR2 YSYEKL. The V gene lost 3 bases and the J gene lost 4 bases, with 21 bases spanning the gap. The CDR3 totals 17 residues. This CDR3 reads CASSHAPGSTVLETQYF. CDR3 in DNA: TGCGCCAGCAGCCACGCTCCCGGCTCTACAGTACTAGAGACCCAGTACTTC.

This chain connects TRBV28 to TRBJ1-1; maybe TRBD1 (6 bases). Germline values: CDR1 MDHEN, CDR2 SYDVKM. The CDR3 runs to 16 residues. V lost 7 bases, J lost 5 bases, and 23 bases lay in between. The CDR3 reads CASNRWPGEFKTEAFF. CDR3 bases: TGTGCCAGCAATCGGTGGCCAGGGGAATTCAAGACTGAAGCTTTCTTT.

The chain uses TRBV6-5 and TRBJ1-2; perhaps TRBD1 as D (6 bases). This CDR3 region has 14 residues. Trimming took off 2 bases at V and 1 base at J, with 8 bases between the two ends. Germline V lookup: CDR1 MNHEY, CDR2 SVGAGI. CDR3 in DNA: TGTGCCAGCAGTTACGGGGGGCTTAACTATGGCTACACCTTC. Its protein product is CASSYGGLNYGYTF.

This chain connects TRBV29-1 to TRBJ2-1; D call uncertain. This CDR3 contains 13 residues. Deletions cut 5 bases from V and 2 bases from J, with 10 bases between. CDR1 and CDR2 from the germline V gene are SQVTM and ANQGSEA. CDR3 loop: CSVLPVPYNEQFF. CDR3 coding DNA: TGCAGCGTTCTGCCGGTCCCCTACAATGAGCAGTTCTTC.

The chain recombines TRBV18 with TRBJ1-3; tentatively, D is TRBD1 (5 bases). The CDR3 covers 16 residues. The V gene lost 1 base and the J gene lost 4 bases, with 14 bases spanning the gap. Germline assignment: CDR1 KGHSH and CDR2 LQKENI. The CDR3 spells CASSPRGEEFGNTIYF. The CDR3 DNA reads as TGTGCCAGCTCACCACGGGGGGAGGAATTCGGAAACACCATATATTTT.

The CDR3, as DNA: TGTGCCAGCAGCTTAGAGCTAGCGGGAGGGCCATCATCTAGCGAGCAGTACTTC. This gives the protein CASSLELAGGPSSSEQYF. The chain recombines TRBV11-2 with TRBJ2-7, with 12 bases lining up with TRBD2. CDR3 length equals 18 residues. Germline V gives CDR1 SGHAT, CDR2 FQNNGV. V lost 0 bases to trimming and J lost 6 bases; unmatched junction nucleotides: 12.

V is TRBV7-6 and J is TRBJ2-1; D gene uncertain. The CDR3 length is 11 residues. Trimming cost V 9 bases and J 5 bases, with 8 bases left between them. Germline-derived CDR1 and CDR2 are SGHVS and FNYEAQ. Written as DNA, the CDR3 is TGTGCCAGACGACCCGACAATGAGCAGTTCTTC. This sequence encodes CARRPDNEQFF.

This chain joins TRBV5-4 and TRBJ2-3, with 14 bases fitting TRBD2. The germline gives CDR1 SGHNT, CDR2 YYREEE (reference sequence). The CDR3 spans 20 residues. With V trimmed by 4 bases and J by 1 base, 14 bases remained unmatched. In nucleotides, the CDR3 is TGTGCCAGCAGCCCGAAGGGACTAGCGGGAGTTGGGGTTGGCACAGATACGCAGTATTTT. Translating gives CASSPKGLAGVGVGTDTQYF. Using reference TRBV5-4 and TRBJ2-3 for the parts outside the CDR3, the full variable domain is ETGVTQSPTHLIKTRGQQVTLRCSSQSGHNTVSWYQQALGQGPQFIFQYYREEENGRGNFPPRFSGLQFPNYSSELNVNALELDDSALYLCASSPKGLAGVGVGTDTQYFGPGTRLTVL.

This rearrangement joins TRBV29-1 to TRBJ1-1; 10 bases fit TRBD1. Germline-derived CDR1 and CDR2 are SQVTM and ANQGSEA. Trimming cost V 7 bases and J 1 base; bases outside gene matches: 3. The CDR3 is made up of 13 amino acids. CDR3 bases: TGCAGCGCCCGGACAGGGGGGAACACTGAAGCTTTCTTT. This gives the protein CSARTGGNTEAFF.

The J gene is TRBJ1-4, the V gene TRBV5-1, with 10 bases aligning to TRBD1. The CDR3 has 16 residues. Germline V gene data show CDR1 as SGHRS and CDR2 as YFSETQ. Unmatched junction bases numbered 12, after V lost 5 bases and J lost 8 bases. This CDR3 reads CASSPDRGRLGEKLFF. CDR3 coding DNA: TGCGCCAGCAGTCCCGACAGGGGGCGTTTGGGAGAAAAACTGTTTTTT.

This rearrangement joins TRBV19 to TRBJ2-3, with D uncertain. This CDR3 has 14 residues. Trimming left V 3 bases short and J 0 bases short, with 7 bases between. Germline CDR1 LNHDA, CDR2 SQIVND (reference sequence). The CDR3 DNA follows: TGTGCCAGTAGTATCTGGTCTAGCACAGATACGCAGTATTTT. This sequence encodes CASSIWSSTDTQYF.

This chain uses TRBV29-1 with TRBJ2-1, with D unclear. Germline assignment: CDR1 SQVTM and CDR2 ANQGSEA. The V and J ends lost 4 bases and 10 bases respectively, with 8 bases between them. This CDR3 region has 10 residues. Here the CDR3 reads CSVGEEEQFF. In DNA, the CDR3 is TGCAGCGTTGGCGAGGAAGAGCAGTTCTTC.

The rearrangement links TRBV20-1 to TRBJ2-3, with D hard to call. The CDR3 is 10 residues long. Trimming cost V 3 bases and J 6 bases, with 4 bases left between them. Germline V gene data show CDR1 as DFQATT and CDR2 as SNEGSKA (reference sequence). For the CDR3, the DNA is TGCAGTGCTAGTTCGGATACGCAGTATTTT. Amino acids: CSASSDTQYF.

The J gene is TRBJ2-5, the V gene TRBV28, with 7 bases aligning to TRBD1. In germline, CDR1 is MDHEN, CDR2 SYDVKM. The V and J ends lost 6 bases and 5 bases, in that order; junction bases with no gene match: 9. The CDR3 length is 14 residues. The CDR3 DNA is TGTGCCAGCAGGCTGACAGGGCTAGGGGAGACCCAGTACTTC. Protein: CASRLTGLGETQYF.